This T cell receptor (beta chain) appears in the sequencing data of a study of cytomegalovirus exposure and HLA in healthy donors. Study-wide context: Among roughly 190 million T cells, an earlier analysis found roughly 110 million unique TCR beta sequences.

Broader study findings: In a later analysis, HLA-C alleles had the fewest associated TCRs, DRB1 alleles the most. By a later analysis, the bulk of CMV-associated TCR beta chains appeared HLA-restricted. What TCR beta sequences reportedly achieved was accurate prediction of HLA-A and HLA-B alleles in most subjects.

Comments on this clone: Its specificity is not known.

Per germline, CDR1 SQVTM and CDR2 ANQGSEA. The CDR3 runs 11 residues. Trimming took 4 bases from V and 3 from J, leaving 5 bases between them. This PCR relied on a set of 60 Vbeta primers and 13 Jbeta primers. TCRdb's copy holds only in-frame clones and misses some; the assay was immunoSEQ multiplex PCR. The sample lists 150,000 to 200,000 clones, nearly 80% occurring once. The clonotype comes from a woman aged 25 to 39 in good health and CMV-seropositive. V and J are TRBV29-1 and TRBJ2-3, with D uncertain. Sequences were obtained from PBMCs. The CDR3 bases are TGCAGCGTTGCAGGAACAGATACGCAGTATTTT. Protein product: CSVAGTDTQYF.